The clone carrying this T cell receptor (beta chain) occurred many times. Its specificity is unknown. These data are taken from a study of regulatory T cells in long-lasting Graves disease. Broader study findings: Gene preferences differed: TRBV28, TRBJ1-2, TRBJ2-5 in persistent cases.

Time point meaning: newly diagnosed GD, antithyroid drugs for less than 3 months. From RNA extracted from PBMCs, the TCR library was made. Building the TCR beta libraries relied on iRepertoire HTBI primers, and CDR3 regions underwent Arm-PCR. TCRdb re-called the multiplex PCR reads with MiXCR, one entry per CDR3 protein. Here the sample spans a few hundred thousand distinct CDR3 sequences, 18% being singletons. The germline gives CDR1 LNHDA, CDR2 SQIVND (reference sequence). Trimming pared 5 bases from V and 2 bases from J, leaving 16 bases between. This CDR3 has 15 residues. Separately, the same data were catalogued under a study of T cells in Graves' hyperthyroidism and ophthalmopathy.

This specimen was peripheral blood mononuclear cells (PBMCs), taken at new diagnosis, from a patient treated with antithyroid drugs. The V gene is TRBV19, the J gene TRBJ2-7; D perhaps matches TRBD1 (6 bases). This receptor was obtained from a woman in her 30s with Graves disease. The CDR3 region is CASSLKQGLTYEQYF. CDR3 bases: TGTGCCAGTAGTTTAAAACAGGGTCTGACCTACGAGCAGTACTTC.